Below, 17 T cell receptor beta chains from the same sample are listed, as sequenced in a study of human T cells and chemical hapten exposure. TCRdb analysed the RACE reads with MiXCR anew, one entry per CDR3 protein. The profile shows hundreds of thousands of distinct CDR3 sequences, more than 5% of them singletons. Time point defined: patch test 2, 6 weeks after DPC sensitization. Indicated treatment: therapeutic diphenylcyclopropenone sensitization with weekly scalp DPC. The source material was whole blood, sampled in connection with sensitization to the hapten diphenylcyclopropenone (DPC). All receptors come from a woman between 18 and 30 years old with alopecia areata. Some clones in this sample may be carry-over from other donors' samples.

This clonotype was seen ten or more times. Here the CDR3 reads CASSWRRTEAFF. The DNA for the CDR3 is TGTGCCAGCAGTTGGAGGAGGACTGAAGCTTTCTTT. This chain joins TRBV28 and TRBJ1-1, with D unclear. The germline V gene encodes CDR1 MDHEN and CDR2 SYDVKM. V shed 4 bases and J shed 5 bases, with 8 bases lying between them. CDR3 size: 12 residues.

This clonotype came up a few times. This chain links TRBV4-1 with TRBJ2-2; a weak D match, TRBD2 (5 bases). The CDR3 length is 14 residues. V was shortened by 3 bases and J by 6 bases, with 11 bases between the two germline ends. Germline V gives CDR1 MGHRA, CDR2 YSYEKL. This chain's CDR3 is CASSHQPGAGELFF. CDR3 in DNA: TGCGCCAGCAGCCATCAGCCCGGGGCCGGGGAGCTGTTTTTT.

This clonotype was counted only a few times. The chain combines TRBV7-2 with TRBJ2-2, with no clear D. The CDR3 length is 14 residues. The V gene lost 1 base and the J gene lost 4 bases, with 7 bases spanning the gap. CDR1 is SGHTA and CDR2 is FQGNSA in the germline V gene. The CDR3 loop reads CASSLVSSTGELFF. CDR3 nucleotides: TGTGCCAGCAGCTTAGTATCAAGCACCGGGGAGCTGTTTTTT.

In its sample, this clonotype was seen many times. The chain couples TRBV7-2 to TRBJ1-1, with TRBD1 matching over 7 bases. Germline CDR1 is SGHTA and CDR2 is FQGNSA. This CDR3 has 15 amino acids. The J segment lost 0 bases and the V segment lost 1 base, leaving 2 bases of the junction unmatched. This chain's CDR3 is CASSLVTGLNTEAFF. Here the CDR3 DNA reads TGTGCCAGCAGCTTAGTGACAGGGTTGAACACTGAAGCTTTCTTT.

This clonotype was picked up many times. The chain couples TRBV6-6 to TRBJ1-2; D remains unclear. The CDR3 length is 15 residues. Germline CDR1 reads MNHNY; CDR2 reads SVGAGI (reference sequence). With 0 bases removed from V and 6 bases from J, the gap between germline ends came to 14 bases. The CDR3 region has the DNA TGTGCCAGCAGTTACTCGTCTATCGGACGGAATGGCTACACCTTC. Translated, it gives CASSYSSIGRNGYTF.

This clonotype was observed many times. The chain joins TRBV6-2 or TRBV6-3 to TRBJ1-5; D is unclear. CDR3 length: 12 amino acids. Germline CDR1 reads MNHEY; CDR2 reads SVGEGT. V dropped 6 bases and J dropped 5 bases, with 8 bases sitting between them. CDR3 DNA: TGTGCCAGCAGCAAGACGGATCAGCCCCAGCATTTT. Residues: CASSKTDQPQHF.

CDR3 in DNA: TGCGCCAGCAGCCAAGCGGAGGACACTTATGGCTACACCTTC. Translation gives CASSQAEDTYGYTF. This chain joins TRBV4-3 and TRBJ1-2; D is possibly TRBD1 (5 bases). The CDR3 sequence is 14 residues long. V dropped 1 base and J dropped 5 bases, with 11 bases sitting between them. Per germline, CDR1 LGHNA and CDR2 YSLEER.

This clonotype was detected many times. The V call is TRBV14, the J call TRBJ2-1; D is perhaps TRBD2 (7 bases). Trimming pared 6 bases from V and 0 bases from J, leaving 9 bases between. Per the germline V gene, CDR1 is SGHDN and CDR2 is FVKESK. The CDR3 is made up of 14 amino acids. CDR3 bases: TGTGCCAGCAGACGGGGGGCCTCCTACAATGAGCAGTTCTTC. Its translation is CASRRGASYNEQFF.

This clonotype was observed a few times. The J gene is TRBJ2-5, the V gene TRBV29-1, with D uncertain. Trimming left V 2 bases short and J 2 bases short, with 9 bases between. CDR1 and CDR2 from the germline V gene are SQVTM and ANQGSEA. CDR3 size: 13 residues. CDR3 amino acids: CSVELPGQETQYF. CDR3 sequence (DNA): TGCAGCGTTGAACTACCCGGGCAAGAGACCCAGTACTTC.

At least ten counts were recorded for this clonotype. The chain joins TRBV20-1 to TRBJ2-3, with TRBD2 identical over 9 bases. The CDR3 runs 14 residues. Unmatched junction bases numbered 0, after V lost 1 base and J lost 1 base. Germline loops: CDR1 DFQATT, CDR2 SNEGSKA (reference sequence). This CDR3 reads CSARASGGTDTQYF. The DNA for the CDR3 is TGCAGTGCTAGAGCTAGCGGGGGCACAGATACGCAGTATTTT.

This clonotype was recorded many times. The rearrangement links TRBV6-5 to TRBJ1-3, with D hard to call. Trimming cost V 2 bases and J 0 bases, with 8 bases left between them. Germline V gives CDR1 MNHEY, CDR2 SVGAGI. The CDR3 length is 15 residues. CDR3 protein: CASSYDGSSGNTIYF. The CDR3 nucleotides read TGTGCCAGCAGTTACGACGGCAGCTCTGGAAACACCATATATTTT.

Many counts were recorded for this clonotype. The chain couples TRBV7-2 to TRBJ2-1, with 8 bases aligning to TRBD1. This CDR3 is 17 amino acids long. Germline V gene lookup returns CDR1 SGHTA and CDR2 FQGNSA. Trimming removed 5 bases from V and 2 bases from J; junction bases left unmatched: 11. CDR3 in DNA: TGTGCCAGCAGCCTGCAGGTGGGGACAGGACCCTACAATGAGCAGTTCTTC. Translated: CASSLQVGTGPYNEQFF.

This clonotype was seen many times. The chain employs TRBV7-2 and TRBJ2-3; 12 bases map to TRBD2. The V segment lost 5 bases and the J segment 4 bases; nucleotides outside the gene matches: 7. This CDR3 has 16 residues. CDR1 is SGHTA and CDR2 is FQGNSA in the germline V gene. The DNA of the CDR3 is TGTGCCAGCAGCCGCACTAGCGGGGGGATGGCAGATACGCAGTATTTT. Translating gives CASSRTSGGMADTQYF.

The CDR3 reads CASSLVSGSSYEQYF. The CDR3 region has the DNA TGTGCCAGCAGCTTAGTGTCCGGGAGCTCCTACGAGCAGTACTTC. The gene calls are TRBV7-2 and TRBJ2-7; D possibly corresponds to TRBD2 (6 bases). Germline values: CDR1 SGHTA, CDR2 FQGNSA. V lost 1 base, J lost 0 bases, and 10 bases lay in between. The CDR3 extends over 15 amino acids.

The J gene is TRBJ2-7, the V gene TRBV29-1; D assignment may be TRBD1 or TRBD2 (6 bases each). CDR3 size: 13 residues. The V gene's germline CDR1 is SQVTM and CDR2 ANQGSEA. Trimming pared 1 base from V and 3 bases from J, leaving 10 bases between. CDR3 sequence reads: CSVEGGGNYEQYF. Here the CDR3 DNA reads TGCAGCGTTGAAGGAGGGGGGAACTACGAGCAGTACTTC.

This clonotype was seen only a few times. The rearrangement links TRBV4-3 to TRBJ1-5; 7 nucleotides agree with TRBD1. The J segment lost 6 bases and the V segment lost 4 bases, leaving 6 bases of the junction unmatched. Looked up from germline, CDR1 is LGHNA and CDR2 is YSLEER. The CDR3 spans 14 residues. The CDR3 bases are TGCGCCAGCAGCCGGAACAGGGGAGGTCAGCCCCAGCATTTT. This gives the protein CASSRNRGGQPQHF.

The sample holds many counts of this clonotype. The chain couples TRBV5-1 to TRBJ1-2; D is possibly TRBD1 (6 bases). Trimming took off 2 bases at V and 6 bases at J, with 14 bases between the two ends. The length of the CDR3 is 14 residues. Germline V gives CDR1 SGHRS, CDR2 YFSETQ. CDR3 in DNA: TGCGCCAGCAGCTTCTCCGGGACATCCGATGGCTACACCTTC. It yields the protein CASSFSGTSDGYTF.